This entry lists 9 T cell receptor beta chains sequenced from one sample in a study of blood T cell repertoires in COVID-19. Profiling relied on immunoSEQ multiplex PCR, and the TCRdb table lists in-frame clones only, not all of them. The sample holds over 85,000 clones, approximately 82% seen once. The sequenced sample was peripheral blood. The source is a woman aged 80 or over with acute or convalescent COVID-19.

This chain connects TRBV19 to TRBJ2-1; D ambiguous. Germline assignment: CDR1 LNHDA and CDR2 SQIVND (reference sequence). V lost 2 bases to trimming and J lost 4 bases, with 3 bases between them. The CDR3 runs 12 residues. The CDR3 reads CASSILYNEQFF. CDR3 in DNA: TGTGCCAGTAGTATATTATACAATGAGCAGTTCTTC.

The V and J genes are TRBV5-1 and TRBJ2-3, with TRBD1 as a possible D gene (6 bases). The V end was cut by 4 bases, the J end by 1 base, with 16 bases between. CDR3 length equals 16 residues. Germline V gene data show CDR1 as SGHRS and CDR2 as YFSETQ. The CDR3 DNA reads TGCGCCAGCAGCCGCCAGGGGTCTGGAGGCACAGATACGCAGTATTTT. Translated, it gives CASSRQGSGGTDTQYF.

The CDR3 DNA reads as TGTGCCAGCAGTACCCTAGCGGGAGTTATGGGGGAGCAGTACTTC. It codes for CASSTLAGVMGEQYF. The chain employs TRBV7-9 and TRBJ2-7; 10 positions match TRBD2. CDR3 length: 15 amino acids. Germline loops: CDR1 SEHNR, CDR2 FQNEAQ (reference sequence). V lost 6 bases and J lost 7; bases outside the gene matches: 12.

Written as DNA, the CDR3 is TGTGCCAGTAGTATAGGACACGACGGAGAGCAGTACTTC. This translates into CASSIGHDGEQYF. This chain uses TRBV19 with TRBJ2-7; no firm D call. V lost 1 base, J lost 7 bases, and 11 bases lay in between. The CDR3 has 13 residues. Germline V gives CDR1 LNHDA, CDR2 SQIVND (reference sequence).

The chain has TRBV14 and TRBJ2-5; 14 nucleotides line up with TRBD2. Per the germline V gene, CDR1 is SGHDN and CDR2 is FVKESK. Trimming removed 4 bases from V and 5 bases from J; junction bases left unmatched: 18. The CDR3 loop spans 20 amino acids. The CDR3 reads CASSRAFGTSGSYTSETQYF. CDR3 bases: TGTGCCAGCAGCCGGGCATTTGGGACTAGCGGGAGTTACACGTCGGAGACCCAGTACTTC.

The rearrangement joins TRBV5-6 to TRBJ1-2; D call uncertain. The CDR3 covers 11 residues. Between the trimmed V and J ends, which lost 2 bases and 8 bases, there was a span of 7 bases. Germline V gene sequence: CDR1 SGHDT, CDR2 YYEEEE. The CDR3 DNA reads TGTGCCAGCAGCTTCTCTGGCGGCTACACCTTC. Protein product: CASSFSGGYTF.

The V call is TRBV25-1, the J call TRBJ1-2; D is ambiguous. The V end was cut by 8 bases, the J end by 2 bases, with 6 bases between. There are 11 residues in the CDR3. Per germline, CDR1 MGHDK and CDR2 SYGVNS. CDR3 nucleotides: TGTGCCAGCGAACAGAACTATGGCTACACCTTC. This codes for CASEQNYGYTF.

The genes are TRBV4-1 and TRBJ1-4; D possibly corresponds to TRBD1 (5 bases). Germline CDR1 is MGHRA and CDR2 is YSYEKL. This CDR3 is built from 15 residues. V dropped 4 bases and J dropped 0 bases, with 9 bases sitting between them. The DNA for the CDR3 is TGCGCCAGCAGCCCCGACAGCTCAACTAATGAAAAACTGTTTTTT. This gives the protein CASSPDSSTNEKLFF.

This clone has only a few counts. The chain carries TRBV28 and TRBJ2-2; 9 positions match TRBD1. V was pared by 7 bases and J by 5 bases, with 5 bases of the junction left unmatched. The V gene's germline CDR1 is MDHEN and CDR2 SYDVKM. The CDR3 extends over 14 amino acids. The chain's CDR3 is CASITGQGTGELFF. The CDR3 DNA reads TGTGCCAGCATCACGGGACAGGGAACCGGGGAGCTGTTTTTT.